These 30 T cell receptor beta chains came from one sample sequenced in a study of shared clonotypes between healthy human individuals. Clones were sequenced by immunoSEQ multiplex PCR, and TCRdb holds only the in-frame ones, with some missing. The data hold 2 million to 3 million clones, with approximately 94% observed a single time. The sample was naive CD4+ T cells from PBMCs. As to subset: CD45RA+ positively selected. The receptors originated from a man younger than 35 in good health. Some clones in this sample may be carry-over from other donors' samples.

The V gene is TRBV27, the J gene TRBJ1-5; unclear D gene. The CDR3 totals 13 residues. Germline V gene lookup returns CDR1 MNHEY and CDR2 SMNVEV (reference sequence). With 2 bases removed from V and 9 bases from J, the gap between germline ends came to 11 bases. The CDR3 nucleotides read TGTGCCAGCAGTTTAAACAATGAAGGGCCCCAGCATTTT. The encoded protein is CASSLNNEGPQHF.

The V gene is TRBV28, the J gene TRBJ1-4, with D unclear. CDR3 length: 17 residues. Between the trimmed V and J ends, which lost 4 bases and 5 bases, there was a span of 20 bases. Germline values: CDR1 MDHEN, CDR2 SYDVKM. The CDR3 DNA reads TGTGCCAGCAGTTCCCCTACCGACGGGAGAGTCAATGAAAAACTGTTTTTT. This codes for CASSSPTDGRVNEKLFF.

Worth noting for this clone: The sample has other DNA sequences that encode this CDR3 too. The V call is TRBV29-1, the J call TRBJ1-4; TRBD1 is a possible D gene (5 bases). Looked up from germline, CDR1 is SQVTM and CDR2 is ANQGSEA. This CDR3 is 14 amino acids long. Trimming left V 4 bases short and J 0 bases short, with 9 bases between. The CDR3: CSVAGAATNEKLFF. The CDR3, as DNA: TGCAGCGTTGCCGGGGCAGCAACTAATGAAAAACTGTTTTTT.

The chain uses TRBV4-3 and TRBJ2-1; 8 bases map to TRBD2. CDR1 is LGHNA, CDR2 YSLEER, per germline. J was trimmed by 8 bases and V by 4 bases; bases with no gene match: 13. The CDR3 covers 16 residues. The CDR3 DNA reads as TGCGCCAGCAGCCGCCAATCGAGCGGGAGCGCCTATGAGCAGTTCTTC. This codes for CASSRQSSGSAYEQFF.

The rearrangement joins TRBV19 to TRBJ1-3; D call uncertain. This CDR3 region has 15 residues. Germline assignment: CDR1 LNHDA and CDR2 SQIVND (reference sequence). The V end was cut by 10 bases, the J end by 1 base, with 17 bases between. The CDR3 sequence is CATVSLGRSGNTIYF. The CDR3 DNA sequence: TGTGCCACCGTATCCCTCGGCCGGTCTGGAAACACCATATATTTT.

CDR3 sequence: CATKNRLDYSTDTQYF. CDR3 DNA sequence: TGTGCCACCAAAAACCGCCTGGACTACAGCACAGATACGCAGTATTTT. V is TRBV2 and J is TRBJ2-3; tentatively, D is TRBD2 (6 bases). Germline assignment: CDR1 SNHLY and CDR2 FYNNEI. V lost 10 bases, J lost 0 bases, and 20 bases lay in between. The CDR3 consists of 16 residues. The full variable domain, completed using reference TRBV2 and TRBJ2-3, is EPEVTQTPSHQVTQMGQEVILRCVPISNHLYFYWYRQILGQKVEFLVSFYNNEISEKSEIFDDQFSVERPDGSNFTLKIRSTKLEDSAMYFCATKNRLDYSTDTQYFGPGTRLTVL.

The chain employs TRBV2 and TRBJ1-6; D uncertain. CDR1 SNHLY and CDR2 FYNNEI come from the germline V gene. The length of the CDR3 is 14 residues. Trimming took 4 bases from V and 0 from J, leaving 4 bases between them. The CDR3 DNA reads TGTGCCAGCAGTGTTGGCTCCTATAATTCACCCCTCCACTTT. This gives the protein CASSVGSYNSPLHF.

This rearrangement joins TRBV15 to TRBJ2-1; D gene ambiguous. The CDR3 spans 16 residues. V shed 1 base and J shed 5 bases, with 15 bases lying between them. Germline-derived CDR1 and CDR2 are LNHNV and YYDKDF (reference sequence). CDR3 residues: CATSRGSTPSNNEQFF. The CDR3 nucleotides are TGTGCCACCAGCAGAGGTAGCACACCTTCCAACAATGAGCAGTTCTTC.

The count of this clone is one. The rearrangement joins TRBV2 to TRBJ1-4; no clear D. Germline V CDR1 and CDR2: SNHLY, FYNNEI. This CDR3 is 12 amino acids long. The V end lost 6 bases, the J end lost 4 bases, and 6 bases lay between the germline ends. The CDR3, as DNA: TGTGCCAGCAGCGCCCATAATGAAAAACTGTTTTTT. Protein sequence: CASSAHNEKLFF. Supplemented by reference TRBV2 and TRBJ1-4, the full variable domain reads EPEVTQTPSHQVTQMGQEVILRCVPISNHLYFYWYRQILGQKVEFLVSFYNNEISEKSEIFDDQFSVERPDGSNFTLKIRSTKLEDSAMYFCASSAHNEKLFFGSGTQLSVL.

This clone turned up a few times. This chain uses TRBV19 with TRBJ1-2, with D uncertain. Germline V gene lookup returns CDR1 LNHDA and CDR2 SQIVND (reference sequence). V gave up 5 bases and J gave up 4 bases, with 17 bases separating them. The CDR3 loop spans 15 amino acids. The CDR3 nucleotides read TGTGCCAGTAGTCCCGTTCGGCAGGCCCCCTATGGCTACACCTTC. The encoded protein is CASSPVRQAPYGYTF.

J is TRBJ2-7 and V is TRBV28; 7 bases are a match to TRBD2. Trimming at V came to 5 bases and at J to 0 bases, leaving 10 bases not matched to a gene. Germline CDR1 MDHEN, CDR2 SYDVKM. The CDR3 sequence is 16 residues long. The CDR3 sequence is CASSTLGGNPSYEQYF. The CDR3 DNA follows: TGTGCCAGCAGTACACTGGGGGGGAATCCCTCCTACGAGCAGTACTTC.

Turning to this clone: The sample holds other DNA sequences that translate to the same CDR3. J is TRBJ1-1 and V is TRBV28, with D possibly being TRBD1 (6 bases). The CDR3 has 14 amino acids. With 2 bases removed from V and 3 bases from J, the gap between germline ends came to 10 bases. Per the germline V gene, CDR1 is MDHEN and CDR2 is SYDVKM. In nucleotides, the CDR3 is TGTGCCAGCAGTTTACAAACAGGGTACACTGAAGCTTTCTTT. It is translated as CASSLQTGYTEAFF. Together with reference TRBV28 and TRBJ1-1, the CDR3 gives the full variable domain: DVKVTQSSRYLVKRTGEKVFLECVQDMDHENMFWYRQDPGLGLRLIYFSYDVKMKEKGDIPEGYSVSREKKERFSLILESASTNQTSMYLCASSLQTGYTEAFFGQGTRLTVV.

The J gene is TRBJ1-2, the V gene TRBV5-1; a possible D gene is TRBD1 (5 bases). Looked up from germline, CDR1 is SGHRS and CDR2 is YFSETQ. The CDR3 loop spans 16 amino acids. V lost 3 bases and J lost 5, with 20 bases in between. CDR3 in DNA: TGCGCCAGCAGCTCCCAGCCGGGGGAACCTGCGTATGGCTACACCTTC. Translation gives CASSSQPGEPAYGYTF.

This chain links TRBV5-1 with TRBJ1-1; TRBD1 matches at 11 bases. This CDR3 spans 16 amino acids. V gave up 4 bases and J gave up 5 bases; unmatched junction bases: 10. The V gene's germline CDR1 is SGHRS and CDR2 YFSETQ. The CDR3 sequence: CASSTGQGEGGTEAFF. The CDR3 region has the DNA TGCGCCAGCAGCACGGGACAGGGGGAGGGTGGTACTGAAGCTTTCTTT.

The chain uses TRBV19 and TRBJ2-5; no reliable D call. Germline values: CDR1 LNHDA, CDR2 SQIVND (reference sequence). V was pared by 7 bases and J by 5 bases, with 14 bases between. The CDR3 is 13 amino acids. The chain's CDR3 is CASNYALGETQYF. In nucleotides, the CDR3 is TGTGCCAGTAACTATGCGCTCGGGGAGACCCAGTACTTC.

The genes are TRBV9 and TRBJ1-3; D is unclear. Per germline, CDR1 SGDLS and CDR2 YYNGEE. V gave up 0 bases and J gave up 9 bases, with 16 bases separating them. The CDR3 consists of 15 residues. CDR3 in amino acids: CASSVVPSNGGTIYF. The CDR3 DNA sequence: TGTGCCAGCAGCGTAGTTCCGAGCAATGGTGGCACCATATATTTT.

CDR3 coding DNA: TGTGCCAGCAGCTTGGAACTAGGGAAGGGTTATTACGAGCAGTACTTC. This translates into CASSLELGKGYYEQYF. This chain uses TRBV5-5 with TRBJ2-7; the D gene is possibly TRBD2 (5 bases). The V gene lost 0 bases and the J gene lost 4 bases, with 17 bases spanning the gap. The CDR3 is 16 residues long. Germline V gene data show CDR1 as SGHKS and CDR2 as YYEKEE (reference sequence).

This rearrangement joins TRBV30 to TRBJ2-7; D remains unclear. Germline lookup yields CDR1 GTSNPN and CDR2 SVGIG (reference sequence). Trimming took 2 bases from V and 6 from J, leaving 11 bases between them. This CDR3 region has 12 residues. CDR3 in amino acids: CAWSSQGSEQYF. CDR3 in DNA: TGTGCCTGGAGTTCACAAGGCTCCGAGCAGTACTTC.

This clone was counted once. The genes are TRBV6-1 and TRBJ2-3, with D perhaps TRBD2 (7 bases). Germline-derived CDR1 and CDR2 are MNHNS and SASEGT. The V and J ends lost 2 bases and 4 bases respectively, with 13 bases between them. This CDR3 has 15 residues. For the CDR3, the DNA is TGTGCCAGCAGTGAATCGGGGGGCTGGGCAGATACGCAGTATTTT. Its protein is CASSESGGWADTQYF.

J is TRBJ1-5 and V is TRBV19; weak D call: TRBD1 (5 bases). V dropped 5 bases and J dropped 3 bases, with 17 bases sitting between them. The germline V gene has CDR1 LNHDA and CDR2 SQIVND (reference sequence). This CDR3 has 16 residues. In nucleotides, the CDR3 is TGTGCCAGTAGTTTGCAGGGCTACCGCTCCAATCAGCCCCAGCATTTT. Its protein is CASSLQGYRSNQPQHF.

The chain is built from TRBV30 and TRBJ1-4; 9 nucleotides line up with TRBD1. The germline V gene has CDR1 GTSNPN and CDR2 SVGIG (reference sequence). The CDR3 sequence is 12 residues long. With V trimmed by 5 bases and J by 5 bases, 0 bases remained unmatched. As DNA, the CDR3 is TGTGCCTGGGGACAGGGGAATGAAAAACTGTTTTTT. Translated: CAWGQGNEKLFF.

The chain recombines TRBV5-4 with TRBJ1-1; D unresolved. V shed 3 bases and J shed 3 bases, with 12 bases lying between them. This CDR3 is 14 amino acids long. Germline-derived CDR1 and CDR2 are SGHNT and YYREEE (reference sequence). The CDR3 DNA is TGTGCCAGCAGCTCCCCCAGGTCGTACACTGAAGCTTTCTTT. Translation gives CASSSPRSYTEAFF. Full variable domain (remainder filled in from reference TRBV5-4 and TRBJ1-1): ETGVTQSPTHLIKTRGQQVTLRCSSQSGHNTVSWYQQALGQGPQFIFQYYREEENGRGNFPPRFSGLQFPNYSSELNVNALELDDSALYLCASSSPRSYTEAFFGQGTRLTVV.

The rearrangement uses TRBV30 and TRBJ1-2; TRBD1 might be the D (5 bases). This CDR3 contains 13 residues. Germline values: CDR1 GTSNPN, CDR2 SVGIG (reference sequence). Between the trimmed V and J ends, which lost 2 bases and 7 bases, there was a span of 14 bases. This CDR3 is CAWSPGSAGGYTF. For the CDR3, the DNA is TGTGCCTGGAGTCCAGGGTCGGCAGGTGGCTACACCTTC.

This chain connects TRBV4-3 to TRBJ2-7; 7 positions agree with TRBD2. With 1 base clipped from V and 0 bases from J, the junction kept 3 bases outside the gene matches. Germline V gene sequence: CDR1 LGHNA, CDR2 YSLEER. This CDR3 has 15 residues. The CDR3 reads CASSQGREGSYEQYF. The CDR3 nucleotides read TGCGCCAGCAGCCAAGGGAGGGAGGGCTCCTACGAGCAGTACTTC.

The genes are TRBV28 and TRBJ1-2; TRBD1 is a possible D gene (6 bases). CDR3 length equals 17 residues. The germline V gene encodes CDR1 MDHEN and CDR2 SYDVKM. V dropped 1 base and J dropped 0 bases, with 15 bases sitting between them. This CDR3 reads CASSLSLAGVTNYGYTF. CDR3 in DNA: TGTGCCAGCAGTTTATCCCTGGCAGGGGTTACTAACTATGGCTACACCTTC.

The genes are TRBV5-1 and TRBJ2-7; 9 bases match TRBD2. J was trimmed by 3 bases and V by 2 bases; bases with no gene match: 9. Germline lookup yields CDR1 SGHRS and CDR2 YFSETQ. This CDR3 is 16 amino acids long. The CDR3 spells CASSFEREASSYEQYF. The DNA of the CDR3 is TGCGCCAGCAGCTTTGAGCGGGAGGCCAGCAGCTACGAGCAGTACTTC.

The chain combines TRBV29-1 with TRBJ2-3; 16 bases agree with TRBD2. The length of the CDR3 is 15 residues. Losses at the gene ends were 5 bases for V and 6 bases for J; bases not matched to a gene: 5. The germline V gene encodes CDR1 SQVTM and CDR2 ANQGSEA. CDR3 sequence reads: CSVTGTSGRVDTQYF. The CDR3 DNA reads as TGCAGCGTTACCGGGACTAGCGGGAGGGTGGATACGCAGTATTTT.

Turning to this clone: Other DNA variants within this sample encode the same CDR3. The CDR3 nucleotides read TGTGCCAGCAGTTCGGGACAGGGTAATGAAAAACTGTTTTTT. It codes for CASSSGQGNEKLFF. The chain is built from TRBV28 and TRBJ1-4, with 9 nucleotides matching TRBD1. J was trimmed by 4 bases and V by 4 bases; bases with no gene match: 1. Per the germline V gene, CDR1 is MDHEN and CDR2 is SYDVKM. The CDR3 extends over 14 amino acids.

In its sample, this clone was seen once. The chain has TRBV4-1 and TRBJ2-5; 7 nucleotides match TRBD2. V dropped 5 bases and J dropped 4; count of bases not matched to a gene: 7. Germline values: CDR1 MGHRA, CDR2 YSYEKL. CDR3 length: 14 amino acids. CDR3 bases: TGCGCCAGCAGCATAGGATTAGCGGGAGAGACCCAGTACTTC. As protein: CASSIGLAGETQYF.

The chain carries TRBV11-2 and TRBJ2-7; 8 bases line up with TRBD1. Per germline, CDR1 SGHAT and CDR2 FQNNGV. Unmatched junction bases numbered 5, after V lost 4 bases and J lost 6 bases. This CDR3 is 13 amino acids long. CDR3 in amino acids: CASSSGQGLEQYF. DNA of the CDR3: TGTGCCAGCAGCTCAGGACAGGGTCTCGAGCAGTACTTC.